The present T cell receptor (beta chain) was sequenced within a study of T cell repertoires in cytomegalovirus infection (dated by TCRdb to between 2018 and 2021). For the wider study: Recently identified HLA-C-restricted CMV epitopes, whose presentation resists viral immunomodulation, were targeted by peptide stimulations together with well-studied HLA-B-restricted epitopes. Donor HLA type was relevant to the analysis, as public TCR beta signatures indicated carriage of CMV infection together with the matching HLA type. General conclusions and limits of the study: In the ex vivo response, HLA-C-restricted CMV-specific TCR beta clonotypes were dominant, and in two of eight donors the single most frequent clonotype came from this HLA-C-restricted group. Carriers of CMV infection plus the relevant HLA type were discriminated by the cumulative frequency of public TCR beta family members in the study cohort and in an independent roughly 370-donor cohort.

This clonotype was seen more than once but under ten times. The antigen it recognizes is unknown. One base away there is no much larger clone; base qualities are not given. The treatment or condition label, read with the paper, signifies: in vitro stimulation with specific CMV peptide epitopes to enrich CMV-specific T cells. Reads for this sample came from an Illumina HiSeq 1500. Using fastp trimming at Q25 and MiXCR clonotype assembly, TCRdb reanalyzed the public sequencing data and kept in-frame beta chains. For every CDR3 protein sequence, its rows merge into one entry that carries the most common genes and DNA. This sample holds about 570,000 distinct CDR3 sequences; roughly 43% were observed only once. The ten largest clones take up 48% of the sample. The source material was cultured PBMCs, sampled from culture after CMV antigen stimulation. This receptor was taken from a human donor in good health (CMV status not recorded). Some clones in this sample may be carry-over from other donors' samples.

The CDR3 has the sequence CASSERELGELFF. Here is the DNA: TGTGCCAGCAGCGAGCGGGAGTTGGGGGAGCTGTTTTTT. This chain joins TRBV7-6 to TRBJ2-2, and TRBD2 aligns with 8 junction nucleotides. Here V drops 5 bases and J drops 8 bases, and the junction holds 4 bases not matched to any gene. Its CDR3 holds 13 amino acids, cysteine through phenylalanine. The CDR3 DNA has 39 bases and is translated from base 1. CDR1 SGHVS and CDR2 FNYEAQ were looked up in the germline V gene.